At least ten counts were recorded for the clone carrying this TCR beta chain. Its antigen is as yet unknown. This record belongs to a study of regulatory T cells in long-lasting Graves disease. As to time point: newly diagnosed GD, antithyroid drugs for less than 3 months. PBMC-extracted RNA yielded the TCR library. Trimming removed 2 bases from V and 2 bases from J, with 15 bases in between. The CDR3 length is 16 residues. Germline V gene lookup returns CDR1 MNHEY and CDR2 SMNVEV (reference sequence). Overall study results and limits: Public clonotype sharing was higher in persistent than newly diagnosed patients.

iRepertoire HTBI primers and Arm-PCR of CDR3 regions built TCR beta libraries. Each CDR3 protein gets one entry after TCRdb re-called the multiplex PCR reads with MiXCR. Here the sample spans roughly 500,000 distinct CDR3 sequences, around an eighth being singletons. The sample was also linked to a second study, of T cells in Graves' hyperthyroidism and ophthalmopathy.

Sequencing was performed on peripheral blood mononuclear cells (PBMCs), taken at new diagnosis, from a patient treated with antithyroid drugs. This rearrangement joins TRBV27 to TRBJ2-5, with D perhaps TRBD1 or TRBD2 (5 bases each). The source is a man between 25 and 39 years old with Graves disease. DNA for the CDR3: TGTGCCAGCAGTTTACGGCAAAGAGGGGCACAAGAGACCCAGTACTTC. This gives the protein CASSLRQRGAQETQYF.